This T cell receptor (beta chain) emerged from a study of cytomegalovirus exposure and HLA in healthy donors (dated by TCRdb to about 2017). Study-wide context: An earlier analysis of under 600 of the donors reported about 290 Gb of sequence data and roughly 110 million unique TCR beta sequences from 150 million to 200 million T cells. To predict cytomegalovirus infection status, the study brought together high-throughput TCR immunosequencing, statistical association of individual TCRs with disease status, and machine learning. The later analysis used no new phenotypic data to find candidate immune exposures, relying instead on TCR beta sequences and their occurrence across donors. All discovery cohort repertoires had been generated on a single sequencing platform. Donor age, sex, ethnicity and CMV serostatus were compiled alongside the repertoire data. HLA typing covered class I and class II loci at four-digit resolution. Typing coverage differed by locus: A, B, C, DRB1 and DQB1 were typed in roughly 620-640 donors, DQA1 in 522, DPA1 in 606, and DPB1 in just under 480. Among the roughly 400 genotyped donors, roughly 80% belonged to the genetic ancestry cluster associated with self-reported Caucasian donors. Among over 350 genotyped donors of the cohort, an average of about 240,000 unique TCR beta nucleotide sequences were sequenced per donor, roughly 20% of them non-productive. Roughly 300 gigabases of sequencing data and 70 million to 100 million unique TCR sequences were included in an early release covering about 700 HLA-typed donors. The T cell repertoires of 550 to 850 subjects were profiled by immunosequencing and related to cytomegalovirus serostatus. In an earlier analysis of about 590 of the donors, high-throughput TCR beta sequencing was used to judge whether each TCR beta V gene segment behaved as functional or pseudogenic. The study aimed to test whether cataloging public T cell receptors could reveal signatures of past pathogen exposure. Because of strong linkage in the cohort, 5 or 6 DR-DQ haplotypes were treated as single units for association and clustering. In a later analysis, previously published TCR beta repertoires from 666 donors were re-analyzed and high-resolution HLA genotyping was added so that TCR occurrence patterns could be studied. In addition to the first cohort of roughly 670 subjects, a separate validation cohort of approximately 110 different subjects was used. A later genetic analysis took genome-wide SNP genotypes for 398 of the 666 donors and used that subset as a discovery cohort. The paper's findings and limits, for the study overall: HLA typing was unavailable for some donors at each locus, so association tests used only the typed subset. The study listed 150 to 200 TCR beta chains as associated with cytomegalovirus. A further reported finding was that TCR beta sequences accurately predicted the HLA-A and HLA-B alleles for most subjects in the first cohort. Assigning TCR associations to individual alleles was difficult when HLA alleles, especially DR and DQ, strongly co-occurred. Linkage disequilibrium might explain the correlated functional status among segregating V segments, but an unknown experimental factor could not be excluded. Because counts were too low, approximately 15 rarely observed V segments, including chromosome 9 orphons, were excluded from the earlier analysis of 587 of the donors. In both the original and validation cohorts, the classifier was reported to diagnose cytomegalovirus status with high specificity and sensitivity. The only immune exposure information available for the cohort was CMV serostatus. It was suggested by the authors that the approach could potentially be generalized to other disease states and immunological phenotypes. A few of the identified cytomegalovirus-associated TCR beta chains were confirmed in vitro to be specific for cytomegalovirus antigens. A group of highly shared sequence variants was considered likely to be a technical artifact of the sequencing pipeline. Several of the top co-occurrence clusters appeared to be linked to parvovirus B19, influenza, CMV and Epstein-Barr virus, according to a later analysis. A later genetic analysis associated a missense DCLRE1C variant with V-gene and J-gene trimming of TCR beta chains, and an independent cohort replicated the association. Roughly uniform sequencing depth across donors was assumed in presence/absence analyses, although this assumption may not hold. A later analysis found that HLA-associated TCR beta chains were more clonally expanded and had lower generation probabilities than equally common non-associated chains. In a later analysis, most CMV-associated TCR beta chains were found to appear HLA-restricted, with HLA associations seemingly driven largely by CMV exposure. Some IMGT-functional V segments, including TRBV6-2 and TRBV6-3, could not be distinguished by the 87-base-pair reads and were therefore excluded. According to a later genetic analysis, donors in an Asian-associated ancestry cluster had fewer N-insertions in productive TCRs than the approximately 670-donor mean. In a later analysis, the rate of TCR association differed among HLA loci, with DRB1 alleles having the most associated TCRs and HLA-C alleles having the fewest. At a false discovery rate of 0.05, a later analysis linked around 15,000 TCR beta sequences to specific HLA alleles. While some public TCRs were present in many individuals, most TCR sequences turned up only very rarely across donors. In this cohort, only TCR beta chains were sequenced, and detectable features were limited by the absence of alpha or paired-chain data. In an earlier analysis of approximately 590 of the donors, most TCR beta V segments appeared in productive rearrangements about 87% or about 30% of the time, broadly matching IMGT annotations.

Details on this clone: Its antigen remains unidentified. Base-call qualities are not available, and no considerably larger clone is one nucleotide away.

Library preparation used the immunoSEQ multiplex PCR assay. For the multiplex PCR, a mixture combining 60 forward primers for TCR Vbeta segments and 13 reverse primers for TCR Jbeta segments was used. A multiplex PCR assay on genomic DNA amplified the CDR3 region of rearranged TCR beta genes. The Illumina HiSeq System was used to sequence the amplified TCR beta libraries as 87-base-pair reads. From the authors' description of their analysis: Across the 670 or so repertoires, a later analysis counted tens of millions of unique TCR beta chains, around 10 million of which were shared by at least two donors. To remove PCR and sequencing errors, raw reads were error-corrected and collapsed into unique sequences using a nearest-neighbor algorithm that merged closely related sequences. Alignment of CDR3 sequences to IMGT reference sequences was used to assign V, D and J gene segments. For a sequence to be retained, at least a six-nucleotide match to both a V gene segment and a J gene segment was required. A rearrangement counted as productive if the CDR3 had no stop codons and remained in frame with V and J, and every other rearrangement counted as non-productive. CDR3 was defined by IMGT convention, running from the second conserved V-encoded cysteine to the conserved J-encoded phenylalanine. In an earlier analysis of more than 550 of the donors, sequences lacking an unambiguous match to a single V gene segment were excluded. In an earlier analysis of about 590 of the donors, a V segment was called functional when productive rearrangements were above 56.7%, and segregating when the standard deviation between donors exceeded 5%. To diagnose cytomegalovirus status from the catalog of TCR beta chain sequences, a statistical classification framework was built. A later analysis assigned V and J genes by comparing TCR nucleotide sequences with IMGT/GENE-DB human TR gene sequences. In a later analysis, CDR3 sequences and most-parsimonious VDJ recombination scenarios were assigned using the TCRdist pipeline. In a later analysis, each TCR beta chain was defined by its CDR3 amino acid sequence together with its V-gene family, and reads without a unique V-gene family were excluded. In a later analysis, fewer than 600 highly shared, low-generation-probability nucleotide sequences were removed to address suspected cross-contamination and a sequencing artifact. A later analysis calculated a clonal expansion index for each public chain from normalized within-repertoire ranks of inferred template counts. In a later analysis, generation probabilities were computed with a VDJ recombination model fitted to out-of-frame rearrangements, and the resulting probabilities were checked against IGoR. In a later analysis, TCR-TCR, TCR-HLA and TCR-CMV co-occurrence was scored with hypergeometric tests, and a repertoire-size bias correction was applied to TCR pairs. To estimate false discovery rates, a later analysis permuted the HLA or CMV assignments 20 times. In a later analysis, co-occurring TCRs were grouped with DBSCAN, and TCRdist sequence similarity was added when clustering was performed within HLA-allele-positive subsets. Co-occurrence clustering excluded repertoires with fewer than 30,000 or more than 120,000 public chains, plus five with anomalous nucleotide sharing. Held by TCRdb, this immuneACCESS table contains in-frame sequences only and omits some clones. Under half of the omission traces to an unresolved V gene where checked; the cause of the rest is unknown. The DNA gave D and trimming, while V, J and clone size come from that table. The sample table holds some 96,000 clones, of which under 65% were seen once. The top ten clones comprise 3% to 3.5% of the sample.

The cohort consisted of 600 to 750 healthy bone marrow donors. Cohort members were all nominally healthy when sampled, although unrecorded immune exposures were likely present. The donor tested CMV seronegative, placing the donor among the 350 or so seronegative members of the cohort. Every donor gave a peripheral blood sample, and the peripheral blood mononuclear cells from that sample were used for TCR beta sequencing. The Qiagen DNeasy Blood Extraction Kit was used to extract genomic DNA from the blood cell samples. The CDR3 starts with the cysteine, ends with the phenylalanine, and has 17 residues. Here the CDR3 DNA is all that survives: 51 bases in frame from base 1. CDR1 and CDR2 (GTSNPN, SVGIG) derive from the germline V gene (reference sequence). V and J are trimmed by 3 bases and 0 bases, and the gene matches miss 6 bases of the junction.

This receptor was obtained from a man between 60 and 70 years old in good health and CMV-seronegative. Specimen: PBMCs. The rearranged segments are TRBV30 and TRBJ2-4, with 12 middle bases fitting TRBD2. The CDR3 corresponds to CAWSGLAGLLAKNIQYF. The sequenced DNA: TGTGCCTGGAGCGGACTAGCGGGACTACTAGCCAAAAACATTCAGTACTTC.